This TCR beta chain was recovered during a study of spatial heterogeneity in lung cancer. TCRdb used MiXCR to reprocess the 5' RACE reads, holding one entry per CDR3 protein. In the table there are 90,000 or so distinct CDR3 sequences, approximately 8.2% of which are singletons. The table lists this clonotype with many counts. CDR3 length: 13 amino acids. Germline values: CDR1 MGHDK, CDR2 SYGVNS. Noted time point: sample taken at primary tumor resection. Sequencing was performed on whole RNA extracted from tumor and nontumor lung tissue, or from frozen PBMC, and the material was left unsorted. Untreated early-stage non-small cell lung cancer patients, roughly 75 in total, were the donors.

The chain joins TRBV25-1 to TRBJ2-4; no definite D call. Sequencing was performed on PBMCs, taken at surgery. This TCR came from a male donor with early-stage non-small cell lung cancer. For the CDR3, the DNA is TGTCGTTGGCAGACTCTAGCCAAAAACATTCAGTACTTC. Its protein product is CRWQTLAKNIQYF.